This entry is about one TCR beta chain. This record comes from a study of blood T cell repertoires in COVID-19. The assay was immunoSEQ multiplex PCR, and TCRdb's table has in-frame clones only and misses some. This sample has 250,000 to 300,000 clones, with about nine tenths found just once. What was sequenced was peripheral blood. The sequence derives from a woman aged 45-60 years who had recovered from COVID-19.

The CDR3 protein is CASSQEGAGLGSRNTEAFF. The CDR3 coding sequence is TGTGCCAGCAGCCAAGAAGGGGCGGGACTAGGATCGAGGAACACTGAAGCTTTCTTT. V gene TRBV4-2 combines with J gene TRBJ1-1; the D gene is possibly TRBD1 (5 bases). CDR1 is LGHNA and CDR2 is YNFKEQ in the germline V gene. V was trimmed by 0 bases and J by 1 base, leaving 21 bases between them. The CDR3 is made up of 19 amino acids.